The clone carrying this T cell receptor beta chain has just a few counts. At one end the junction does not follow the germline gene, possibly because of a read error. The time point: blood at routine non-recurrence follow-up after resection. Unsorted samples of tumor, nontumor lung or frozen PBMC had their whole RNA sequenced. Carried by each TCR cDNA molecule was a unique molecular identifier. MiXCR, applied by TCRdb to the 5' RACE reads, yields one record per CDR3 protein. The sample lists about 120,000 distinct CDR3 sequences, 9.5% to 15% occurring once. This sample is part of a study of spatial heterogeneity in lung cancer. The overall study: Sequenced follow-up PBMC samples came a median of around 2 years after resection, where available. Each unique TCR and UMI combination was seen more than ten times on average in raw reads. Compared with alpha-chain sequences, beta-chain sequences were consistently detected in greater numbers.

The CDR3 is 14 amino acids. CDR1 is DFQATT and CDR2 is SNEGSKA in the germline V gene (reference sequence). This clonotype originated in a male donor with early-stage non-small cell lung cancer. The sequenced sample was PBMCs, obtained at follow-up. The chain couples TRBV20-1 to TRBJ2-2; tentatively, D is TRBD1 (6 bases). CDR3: CSAREAGATGELFF. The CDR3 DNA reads TGCAGTGCCAGAGAGGCAGGGGCCACCGGGGAGCTGTTTTTT.